This T cell receptor (beta chain) emerged from a study of CXCR3-negative and CXCR3-positive naive CD8 T cells. Overall study results and limits: The study found comparably high diversity in both naive subsets and much lower diversity in memory CD8+ cells. It was found that naive subsets had comparable surface CD5, and TCR strength was inferred from TRB CDR3 properties.

The TRB libraries of cDNA were built by UMI-labeled 5' RACE. Using the 5' RACE reads, TCRdb records one entry per CDR3 protein without DNA. This table lists about 130,000 distinct CDR3 sequences. As for this clonotype: Antigen specificity is unknown.

The source is a human donor in good health. Some clones in this sample may be carry-over from other donors' samples. Sequencing was performed on naive CXCR3- CD8+ T cells from blood. Subset meaning: CD45RO-CCR7+CD27+CD95- naive CD8+ T cells lacking CXCR3 (TNR3-).

CDR3: CASSQNGASRTDTQYF. This sequence joins TRBV4-1 and TRBJ2-3; TCRdb calls TRBD1, which cannot be checked without DNA. There are 16 residues in the CDR3. The germline gives CDR1 MGHRA, CDR2 YSYEKL.